These T cell receptor beta chains were read from a single sample in a study of T cells in tumors after PD-1 blockade. The repertoire was sequenced with immunoSEQ multiplex PCR; TCRdb's copy has only in-frame clones and lacks some. This sample has about 63,000 clones; roughly 70% occur once, and the top ten carry over 3.5%. The starting material was PBMCs, obtained after anti-PD-1 treatment. Source of these receptors: a human donor with basal cell carcinoma. Both conserved end residues are part of each CDR3. The D gene is left open where the match is weak. Rows give clone size only sometimes, using once, few, many, or a class for an expanded clone.

cdr3_aa cdr3_nt d_call j_call v_call clone_size
CASSRDRGLNEQYF TGTGCCAGCAGCCGGGACAGGGGGCTCAACGAGCAGTACTTC TRBD1 TRBJ2-7 TRBV7-2 -
CASSFVGLAGNSGANVLTF TGTGCCAGCAGTTTCGTAGGACTAGCGGGTAACTCTGGGGCCAACGTCCTGACTTTC TRBD2 TRBJ2-6 TRBV27 -
CASSTGTSGETQYF TGTGCCAGCAGCACCGGGACTAGTGGAGAGACCCAGTACTTC TRBD2 TRBJ2-5 TRBV7-9 -
CATSRDSGPGYEQYF TGTGCCACCAGCAGAGATTCAGGGCCTGGGTACGAGCAGTACTTC - TRBJ2-7 TRBV15 -
CASSELRGNTEAFF TGTGCCAGCAGTGAATTACGGGGGAACACTGAAGCTTTCTTT - TRBJ1-1 TRBV6-1 -
CASSLGGAGNTIYF TGTGCCAGCAGCTTAGGCGGAGCTGGAAACACCATATATTTT - TRBJ1-3 TRBV7-9 -
CASPLRGQQIEPQHF TGTGCCAGCCCACTACGGGGACAGCAAATCGAACCCCAGCATTTT TRBD1 TRBJ1-5 TRBV7-2 -
CASSDINSGNTIYF TGTGCCAGCAGCGACATTAACTCTGGAAACACCATATATTTT - TRBJ1-3 TRBV5-5 -
CASRGWTSTDTQYF TGCGCCAGCAGGGGCTGGACCAGCACAGATACGCAGTATTTT - TRBJ2-3 TRBV5-1 few
CAISESLQGTLYNEQFF TGTGCCATCAGTGAGTCCTTACAGGGCACCTTATACAATGAGCAGTTCTTC - TRBJ2-1 TRBV10-3 -
CASSNRDNTDTQYF TGTGCCAGTAGTAACCGGGACAACACAGATACGCAGTATTTT - TRBJ2-3 TRBV19 -
CASSPGDRGKAEAFF TGCGCCAGCAGCCCCGGGGACAGGGGTAAGGCTGAAGCTTTCTTT TRBD1 TRBJ1-1 TRBV4-1 few
CASSSHLLVDTQYF TGTGCCAGCAGCTCCCACCTCCTCGTGGATACGCAGTATTTT - TRBJ2-3 TRBV7-2 -
CASSLNSLLGNQPQHF TGTGCCAGCAGTTTAAACAGCCTCTTGGGCAATCAGCCCCAGCATTTT - TRBJ1-5 TRBV27 -
CAISTGKGGTDTQYF TGTGCCATCAGTACAGGGAAGGGAGGCACAGATACGCAGTATTTT - TRBJ2-3 TRBV10-3 -
CASSSGARNTEAFF TGTGCCAGCAGTTCGGGGGCGCGGAACACTGAAGCTTTCTTT - TRBJ1-1 TRBV6-2/TRBV6-3 -
CASTPQGAGTGELFF TGTGCCAGCACCCCACAGGGGGCGGGCACCGGGGAGCTGTTTTTT TRBD1 TRBJ2-2 TRBV28 -
CASSQDVGGRGAFF TGTGCCAGCAGCCAAGACGTAGGGGGCCGAGGAGCTTTCTTT TRBD1 TRBJ1-1 TRBV3-1/TRBV3-2 few
CASSGGLAGANTDTQYF TGTGCCAGCAGCGGGGGACTAGCGGGGGCTAACACAGATACGCAGTATTTT TRBD2 TRBJ2-3 TRBV7-8 few
CASTLAGDGNTIYF TGTGCCAGCACCTTAGCGGGGGACGGAAACACCATATATTTT - TRBJ1-3 TRBV7-6 few
CASSVGGRGLTEAFF TGTGCCAGCAGCGTAGGAGGCAGGGGTTTGACTGAAGCTTTCTTT - TRBJ1-1 TRBV9 -
CASSSVSRNTGELFF TGCGCCAGCAGCAGTGTCTCCAGGAACACCGGGGAGCTGTTTTTT - TRBJ2-2 TRBV5-1 once
CASGLVLGAEIYNEQFF TGTGCTAGTGGTTTGGTACTCGGAGCAGAAATCTACAATGAGCAGTTCTTC - TRBJ2-1 TRBV12-5 -